One TCR beta chain is described in this entry. Profiled with immunoSEQ multiplex PCR; TCRdb holds only in-frame clones, not every one. The sample has about 200,000 clones; 65% to 90% are singletons. CDR1 is MGHRA, CDR2 YSYEKL, per germline. Trimming took 4 bases from V and 8 from J; bases not matched to a gene: 16. The CDR3 runs 17 residues. The sample originates from a study of blood T cell repertoires in COVID-19. This chain connects TRBV4-1 to TRBJ1-4, with 7 positions matching TRBD1. This receptor was taken from a human donor in a cohort sampled during active COVID-19. Sequencing was done on a sample of peripheral blood. In DNA form, the CDR3 reads TGCGCCAGCAGCCGCAAGATCTCGGCAGGGGGTAGCGAAAAACTGTTTTTT. Translating gives CASSRKISAGGSEKLFF.